This entry lists 19 T cell receptor beta chains sequenced from one sample in a study of early T cells in non-severe SARS-CoV-2 infection (dated by TCRdb to the early 2020s). The protocol used for the library was 5' RACE. Instrument on record: NextSeq 500. TCRdb cleaned the public reads at Q25 with fastp, built clones with MiXCR and kept in-frame beta chains. Rows are unified per CDR3 protein, each entry keeping the most common DNA and genes. Recorded for this sample are 25,000 to 30,000 distinct CDR3 sequences; approximately 4.3% of them occurred a single time. Clones ranked in the top ten supply 9% to 13% of the sample. The sample taken for sequencing was whole blood. The receptor set was obtained from an adult who was a healthcare worker with PCR-confirmed SARS-CoV-2 infection or an uninfected control (not recorded which).

This clonotype appeared many times. The J gene is TRBJ2-7, the V gene TRBV7-2; D remains unclear. This CDR3 region has 13 residues. The germline CDR1 and CDR2 sequences are SGHTA and FQGNSA. V was pared by 1 base and J by 5 bases, with 9 bases between. DNA of the CDR3: TGTGCCAGCAGCTTAGGCTTTAGGGACGAGCAGTACTTC. Protein: CASSLGFRDEQYF.

This clonotype occurred a few times. The chain recombines TRBV6-6 with TRBJ2-4; TRBD1 matches at 8 bases. This CDR3 comprises 14 residues. CDR1 and CDR2 from the germline V gene are MNHNY and SVGAGI (reference sequence). V trimming: 9 bases; J trimming: 0 bases; junction bases outside the gene matches: 4. The CDR3 loop reads CASTTGGAKNIQYF. The CDR3 region has the DNA TGTGCCAGTACTACAGGGGGAGCCAAAAACATTCAGTACTTC.

Many counts were recorded for this clonotype. V gene TRBV28 combines with J gene TRBJ2-3, with TRBD2 identical over 12 bases. Germline V gene sequence: CDR1 MDHEN, CDR2 SYDVKM. This CDR3 is 17 amino acids long. The J segment lost 1 base and the V segment lost 2 bases, leaving 4 bases of the junction unmatched. DNA for the CDR3: TGTGCCAGCAGTTTAGTGCTAGCGGGGGGGGGCACAGATACGCAGTATTTT. This translates into CASSLVLAGGGTDTQYF.

The chain couples TRBV4-1 to TRBJ1-1; TRBD1 is a possible D gene (5 bases). CDR1 MGHRA and CDR2 YSYEKL come from the germline V gene. The CDR3 totals 12 residues. Deletions cut 6 bases from V and 5 bases from J, with 10 bases between. CDR3 DNA: TGCGCCAGCAGTCCTTGGGGGACTGAAGCTTTCTTT. As protein: CASSPWGTEAFF.

This clonotype is medium-sized (0.01 to 0.1%) within its sample. CDR3 sequence reads: CASLTGGPSLNEQFF. In nucleotides, the CDR3 is TGTGCCTCCCTTACGGGAGGGCCATCATTGAATGAGCAGTTCTTC. The chain combines TRBV7-9 with TRBJ2-1; 8 nucleotides align to TRBD2. Germline CDR1 reads SEHNR; CDR2 reads FQNEAQ (reference sequence). Unmatched junction bases numbered 16, after V lost 11 bases and J lost 7 bases. CDR3 length: 15 amino acids.

In its sample, this clonotype was seen many times. The rearrangement links TRBV7-2 to TRBJ2-7, with D possibly TRBD2 on 5 matching bases. The CDR3 is 15 amino acids. Germline V gene lookup returns CDR1 SGHTA and CDR2 FQGNSA. V was trimmed by 5 bases and J by 4 bases, leaving 18 bases between them. CDR3 nucleotide sequence: TGTGCCAGCAGCCGTAGCGTGGAGGATAGGTACGAGCAGTACTTC. It is translated as CASSRSVEDRYEQYF.

This clonotype was detected ten times or more. The rearrangement links TRBV7-9 to TRBJ2-1, with TRBD2 identical over 7 bases. This CDR3 spans 14 amino acids. After removal of 4 bases from V and 8 bases from J, the junction contained 8 bases not matched to a gene. Looked up from germline, CDR1 is SEHNR and CDR2 is FQNEAQ (reference sequence). The CDR3 bases are TGTGCCAGCAGCTGGGAGGGCCTCTGGGATGAGCAGTTCTTC. Encoded protein: CASSWEGLWDEQFF.

Ten or more counts support this clonotype. The rearrangement joins TRBV7-3 to TRBJ1-2; possibly TRBD1 for D (6 bases). Germline CDR1 reads SGHTA; CDR2 reads FQGTGA. The ends were cut back, 1 base at V and 8 bases at J, with 26 bases in the middle. The CDR3 is made up of 18 amino acids. The CDR3 DNA sequence: TGTGCCAGCAGCTTAAACCCTATGACAGGCGGCGGCTTGAAGGGCTACACCTTC. Translating it yields CASSLNPMTGGGLKGYTF.

The chain uses TRBV20-1 and TRBJ1-1; no firm D call. This CDR3 comprises 9 residues. The germline gives CDR1 DFQATT, CDR2 SNEGSKA (reference sequence). This CDR3 reads CNTPREAFF. The CDR3 coding sequence is TGCAATACCCCCCGGGAAGCTTTCTTT.

This chain links TRBV12-3 or TRBV12-4 with TRBJ2-3; 10 positions match TRBD2. V gave up 6 bases and J gave up 0 bases; unmatched junction bases: 9. This CDR3 region has 17 residues. CDR3 residues: CASRPSGGGPSTDTQYF. CDR3 nucleotide sequence: TGTGCCAGCAGACCGAGCGGGGGGGGCCCCAGCACAGATACGCAGTATTTT.

This clonotype was observed many times. The V gene is TRBV5-1, the J gene TRBJ1-3, with D uncertain. The CDR3 has 13 amino acids. V was pared by 4 bases and J by 4 bases, with 9 bases between. CDR1 and CDR2 from the germline V gene are SGHRS and YFSETQ. Here the CDR3 reads CASSQTIGNTIYF. The CDR3 DNA reads TGCGCCAGCAGCCAAACGATCGGAAACACCATATATTTT.

This clonotype was observed a few times. The chain has TRBV9 and TRBJ2-7, with TRBD1 matching over 11 bases. CDR1 is SGDLS and CDR2 is YYNGEE in the germline V gene. V lost 4 bases, J lost 12 bases, and 12 bases stayed unmatched. The CDR3 runs to 14 residues. CDR3 DNA sequence: TGTGCCAGCAGCCTACCGGGACAGGGGGGATATCGGTACTTC. Translated: CASSLPGQGGYRYF.

The rearrangement links TRBV30 to TRBJ2-1, with 8 bases aligning to TRBD1. With 5 bases clipped from V and 10 bases from J, the junction kept 4 bases outside the gene matches. The CDR3 loop spans 11 amino acids. CDR1 GTSNPN and CDR2 SVGIG come from the germline V gene (reference sequence). The DNA for the CDR3 is TGTGCCTGGGGGGACAGGAGGGAGCAGTTCTTC. Amino acid sequence: CAWGDRREQFF.

The chain is built from TRBV19 and TRBJ1-6, with D maybe TRBD1 (5 bases). Germline values: CDR1 LNHDA, CDR2 SQIVND (reference sequence). Between the trimmed V and J ends, which lost 7 bases and 6 bases, there was a span of 19 bases. The length of the CDR3 is 16 residues. The CDR3 reads CASTSGAGRANSPLHF. CDR3 nucleotide sequence: TGTGCCAGTACCTCCGGGGCCGGCAGGGCTAATTCACCCCTCCACTTT.

This clonotype was seen only a few times. This sequence joins TRBV9 and TRBJ2-2; D could derive from TRBD1 or TRBD2 (5 bases each). Between the trimmed V and J ends, which lost 0 bases and 1 base, there was a span of 7 bases. The germline CDR1 and CDR2 sequences are SGDLS and YYNGEE. This CDR3 comprises 15 residues. The CDR3 sequence: CASSVEGRNTGELFF. The CDR3 DNA is TGTGCCAGCAGCGTAGAGGGGAGGAACACCGGGGAGCTGTTTTTT.

This clonotype was picked up many times. The CDR3 here is CASRDTEAFF. The CDR3 DNA reads as TGTGCTAGTAGGGACACTGAAGCTTTCTTT. This chain joins TRBV12-5 and TRBJ1-1, with no clear D. CDR1 and CDR2 (germline): LGHNT, FRNRAP. The V gene lost 8 bases and the J gene lost 3 bases, with 4 bases spanning the gap. This CDR3 has 10 residues.

This clonotype is termed medium-sized. The CDR3 bases are TGTGCCAGCAGCGTAGGTAGCGGGAGTTACGAGCAGTACTTC. Residues: CASSVGSGSYEQYF. The rearrangement uses TRBV9 and TRBJ2-7, with 9 bases matching TRBD2. V lost 0 bases and J lost 4; bases outside the gene matches: 2. Germline CDR1 SGDLS, CDR2 YYNGEE. The CDR3 is 14 amino acids.

This clonotype was picked up many times. The chain recombines TRBV5-6 with TRBJ2-3, with 8 bases fitting TRBD1. V gave up 4 bases and J gave up 3 bases; unmatched junction bases: 4. CDR1 and CDR2 (germline): SGHDT, YYEEEE. The CDR3 is 14 residues long. CDR3 residues: CASSPGQGTDTQYF. CDR3 nucleotide sequence: TGTGCCAGCAGCCCCGGACAGGGAACAGATACGCAGTATTTT.

This clonotype has a count of ten or more. The V and J genes are TRBV20-1 and TRBJ2-7; 11 bases match TRBD2. Trimming at V came to 4 bases and at J to 4 bases, leaving 12 bases not matched to a gene. CDR1 DFQATT and CDR2 SNEGSKA come from the germline V gene (reference sequence). The CDR3 length is 16 residues. The CDR3 bases are TGCAGTGCTACCCCCCTTCTAGCGGGAGGTACGTACGAGCAGTACTTC. It yields the protein CSATPLLAGGTYEQYF.